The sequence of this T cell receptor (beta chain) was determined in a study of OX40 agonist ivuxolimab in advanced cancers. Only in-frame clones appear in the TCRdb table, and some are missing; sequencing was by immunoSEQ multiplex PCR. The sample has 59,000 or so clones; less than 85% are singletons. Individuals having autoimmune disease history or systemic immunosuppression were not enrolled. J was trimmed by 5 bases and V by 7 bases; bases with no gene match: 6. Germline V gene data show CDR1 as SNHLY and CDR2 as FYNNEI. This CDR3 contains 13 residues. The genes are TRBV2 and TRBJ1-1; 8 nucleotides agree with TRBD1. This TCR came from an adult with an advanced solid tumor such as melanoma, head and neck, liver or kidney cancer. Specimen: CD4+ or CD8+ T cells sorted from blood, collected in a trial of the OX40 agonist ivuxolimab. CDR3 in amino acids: CASTGTGRTEAFF. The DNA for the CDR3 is TGTGCCAGCACAGGGACAGGAAGGACTGAAGCTTTCTTT. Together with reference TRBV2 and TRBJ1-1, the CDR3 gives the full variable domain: EPEVTQTPSHQVTQMGQEVILRCVPISNHLYFYWYRQILGQKVEFLVSFYNNEISEKSEIFDDQFSVERPDGSNFTLKIRSTKLEDSAMYFCASTGTGRTEAFFGQGTRLTVV.